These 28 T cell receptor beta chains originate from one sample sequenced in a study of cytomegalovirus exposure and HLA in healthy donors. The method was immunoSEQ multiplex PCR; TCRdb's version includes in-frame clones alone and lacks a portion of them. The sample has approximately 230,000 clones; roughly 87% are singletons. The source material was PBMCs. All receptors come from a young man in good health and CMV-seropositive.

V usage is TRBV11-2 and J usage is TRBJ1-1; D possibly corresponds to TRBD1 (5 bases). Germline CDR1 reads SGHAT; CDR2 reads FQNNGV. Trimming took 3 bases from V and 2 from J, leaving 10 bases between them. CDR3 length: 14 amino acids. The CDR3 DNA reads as TGTGCCAGCAGCTTCTCAGACAGTAACACTGAAGCTTTCTTT. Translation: CASSFSDSNTEAFF.

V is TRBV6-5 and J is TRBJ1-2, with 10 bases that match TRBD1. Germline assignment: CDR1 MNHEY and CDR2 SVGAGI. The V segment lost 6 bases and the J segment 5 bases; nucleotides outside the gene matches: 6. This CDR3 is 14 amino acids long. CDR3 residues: CASRHRDRGYGYTF. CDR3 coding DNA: TGTGCCAGCAGGCACCGGGACAGGGGTTATGGCTACACCTTC.

The CDR3 sequence: CASRDADYGYTF. For the CDR3, the DNA is TGCGCCAGCAGGGACGCGGACTATGGCTACACCTTC. This chain connects TRBV5-1 to TRBJ1-2; D uncertain. This CDR3 spans 12 amino acids. Between the trimmed V and J ends, which lost 5 bases and 3 bases, there was a span of 8 bases. Germline CDR1 reads SGHRS; CDR2 reads YFSETQ.

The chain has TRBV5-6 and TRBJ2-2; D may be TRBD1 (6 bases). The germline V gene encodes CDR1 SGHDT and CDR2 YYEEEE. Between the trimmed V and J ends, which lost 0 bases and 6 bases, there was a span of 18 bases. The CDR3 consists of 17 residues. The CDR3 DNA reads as TGTGCCAGCAGCTTGGGGCCGCAGGGGAAGGAAGCCGGGGAGCTGTTTTTT. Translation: CASSLGPQGKEAGELFF.

This CDR3 is CASSVRRTGVGETQYF. The CDR3 nucleotides are TGTGCCAGCAGTGTCCGCAGGACAGGGGTGGGAGAGACCCAGTACTTC. The chain joins TRBV2 to TRBJ2-5; 9 bases are shared with TRBD1. The CDR3 sequence is 16 residues long. V shed 4 bases and J 4 bases; nucleotides not matched to a gene: 10. The germline V gene encodes CDR1 SNHLY and CDR2 FYNNEI.

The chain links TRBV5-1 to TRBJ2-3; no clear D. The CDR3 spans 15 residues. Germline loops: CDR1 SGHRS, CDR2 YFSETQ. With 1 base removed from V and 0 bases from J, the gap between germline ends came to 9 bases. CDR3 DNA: TGCGCCAGCAGCTTGTACAGAACTAGCACAGATACGCAGTATTTT. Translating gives CASSLYRTSTDTQYF.

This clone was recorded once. The CDR3 here is CASSHRGVSNQPQHF. DNA for the CDR3: TGTGCCAGCAGCCACAGGGGTGTTAGCAATCAGCCCCAGCATTTT. The rearrangement links TRBV27 to TRBJ1-5; 7 bases agree with TRBD1. The junction had 5 bases not matched to a gene; V was cut back by 6 bases and J by 0 bases. In germline, CDR1 is MNHEY, CDR2 SMNVEV (reference sequence). The CDR3 is 15 residues long.

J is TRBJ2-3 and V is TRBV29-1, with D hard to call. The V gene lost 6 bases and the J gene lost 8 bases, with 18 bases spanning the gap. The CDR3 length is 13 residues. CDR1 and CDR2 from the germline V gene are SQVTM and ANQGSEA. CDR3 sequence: CSVYGRVAATQYF. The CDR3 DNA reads TGCAGCGTCTACGGACGTGTTGCGGCTACGCAGTATTTT.

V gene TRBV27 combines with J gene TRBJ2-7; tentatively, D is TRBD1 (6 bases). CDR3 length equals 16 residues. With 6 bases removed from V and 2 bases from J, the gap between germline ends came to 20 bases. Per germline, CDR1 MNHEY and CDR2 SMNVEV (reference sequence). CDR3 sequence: CASRKQSGTTTYEQYF. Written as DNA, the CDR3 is TGTGCCAGCAGAAAGCAATCCGGGACAACCACCTACGAGCAGTACTTC.

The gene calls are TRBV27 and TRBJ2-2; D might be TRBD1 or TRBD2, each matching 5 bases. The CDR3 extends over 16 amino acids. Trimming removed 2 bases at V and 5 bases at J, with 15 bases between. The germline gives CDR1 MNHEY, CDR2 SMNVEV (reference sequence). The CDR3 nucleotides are TGTGCCAGCAGTTTACTCTTCAGGGCGGGTACCGGGGAGCTGTTTTTT. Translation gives CASSLLFRAGTGELFF.

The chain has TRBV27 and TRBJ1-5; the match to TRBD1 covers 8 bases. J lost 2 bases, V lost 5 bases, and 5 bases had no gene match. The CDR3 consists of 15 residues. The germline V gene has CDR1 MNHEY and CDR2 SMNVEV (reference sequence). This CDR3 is CASSMQGARNQPQHF. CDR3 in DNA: TGTGCCAGCAGTATGCAGGGGGCGCGCAATCAGCCCCAGCATTTT.

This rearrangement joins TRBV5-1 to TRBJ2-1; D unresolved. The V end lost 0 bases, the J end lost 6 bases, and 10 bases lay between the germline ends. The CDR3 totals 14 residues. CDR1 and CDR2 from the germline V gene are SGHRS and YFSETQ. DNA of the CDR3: TGCGCCAGCAGCTTGGCCAGGTTGGCCAATGAGCAGTTCTTC. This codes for CASSLARLANEQFF.

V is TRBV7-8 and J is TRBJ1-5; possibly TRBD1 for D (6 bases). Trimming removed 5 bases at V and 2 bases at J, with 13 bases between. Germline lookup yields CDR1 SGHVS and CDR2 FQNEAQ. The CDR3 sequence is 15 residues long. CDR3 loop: CASSQTGSGNQPQHF. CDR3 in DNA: TGTGCCAGCAGCCAAACAGGGTCGGGCAATCAGCCCCAGCATTTT.

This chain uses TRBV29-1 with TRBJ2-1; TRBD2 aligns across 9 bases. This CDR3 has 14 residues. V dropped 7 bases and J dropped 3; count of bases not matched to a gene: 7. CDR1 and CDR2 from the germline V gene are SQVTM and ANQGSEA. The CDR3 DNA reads TGCAGCGCCCCTAGCGGGAAAGTCTACAATGAGCAGTTCTTC. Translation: CSAPSGKVYNEQFF.

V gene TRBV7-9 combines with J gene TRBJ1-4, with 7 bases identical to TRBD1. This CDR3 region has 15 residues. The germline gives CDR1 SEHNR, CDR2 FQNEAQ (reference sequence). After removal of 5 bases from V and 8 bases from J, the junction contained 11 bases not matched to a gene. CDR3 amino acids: CASSDPGTEREKLFF. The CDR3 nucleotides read TGTGCCAGCAGCGACCCCGGGACAGAACGGGAAAAACTGTTTTTT.

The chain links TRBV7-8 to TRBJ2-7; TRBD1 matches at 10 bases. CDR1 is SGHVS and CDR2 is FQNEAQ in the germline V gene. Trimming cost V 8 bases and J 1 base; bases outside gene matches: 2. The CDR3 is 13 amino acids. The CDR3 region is CASRDRGSYEQYF. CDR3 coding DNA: TGTGCCAGCCGGGACAGGGGATCCTACGAGCAGTACTTC.

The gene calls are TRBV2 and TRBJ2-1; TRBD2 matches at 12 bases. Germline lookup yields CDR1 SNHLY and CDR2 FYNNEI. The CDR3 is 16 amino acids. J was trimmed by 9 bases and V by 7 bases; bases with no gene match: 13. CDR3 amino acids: CASIATSGRPVGEQFF. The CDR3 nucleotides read TGTGCCAGCATCGCGACTAGCGGGAGACCCGTAGGTGAGCAGTTCTTC.

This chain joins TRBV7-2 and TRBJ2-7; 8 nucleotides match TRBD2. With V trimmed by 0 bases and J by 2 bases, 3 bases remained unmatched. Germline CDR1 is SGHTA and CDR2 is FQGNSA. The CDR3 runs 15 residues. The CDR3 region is CASSLASGAPYEQYF. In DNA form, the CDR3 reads TGTGCCAGCAGCTTAGCTAGCGGGGCACCCTACGAGCAGTACTTC. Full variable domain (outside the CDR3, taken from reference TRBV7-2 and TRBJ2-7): GAGVSQSPSNKVTEKGKDVELRCDPISGHTALYWYRQSLGQGLEFLIYFQGNSAPDKSGLPSDRFSAERTGGSVSTLTIQRTQQEDSAVYLCASSLASGAPYEQYFGPGTRLTVT.

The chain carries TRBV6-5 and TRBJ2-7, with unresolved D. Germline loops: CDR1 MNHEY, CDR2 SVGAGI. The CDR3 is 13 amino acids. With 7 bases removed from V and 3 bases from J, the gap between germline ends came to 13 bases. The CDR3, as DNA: TGTGCCAGCATGGGCGGCACCAACTACGAGCAGTACTTC. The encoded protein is CASMGGTNYEQYF.

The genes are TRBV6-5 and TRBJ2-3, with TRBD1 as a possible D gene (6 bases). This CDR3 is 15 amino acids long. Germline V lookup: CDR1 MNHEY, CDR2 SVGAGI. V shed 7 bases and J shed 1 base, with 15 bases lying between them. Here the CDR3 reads CASKSRGVGTDTQYF. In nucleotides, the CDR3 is TGTGCCAGCAAAAGCAGGGGCGTCGGCACAGATACGCAGTATTTT.

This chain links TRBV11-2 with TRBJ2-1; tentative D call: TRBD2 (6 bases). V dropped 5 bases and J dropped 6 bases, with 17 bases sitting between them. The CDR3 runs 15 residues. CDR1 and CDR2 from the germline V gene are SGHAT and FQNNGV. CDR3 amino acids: CASSQLDYSVNEQFF. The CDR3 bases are TGTGCCAGCAGCCAACTGGACTATTCGGTCAATGAGCAGTTCTTC.

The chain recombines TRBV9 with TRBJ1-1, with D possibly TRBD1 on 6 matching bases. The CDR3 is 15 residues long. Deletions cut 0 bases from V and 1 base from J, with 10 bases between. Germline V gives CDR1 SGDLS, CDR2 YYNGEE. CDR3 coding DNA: TGTGCCAGCAGCGTAGCTGGACAGACGAACACTGAAGCTTTCTTT. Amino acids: CASSVAGQTNTEAFF.

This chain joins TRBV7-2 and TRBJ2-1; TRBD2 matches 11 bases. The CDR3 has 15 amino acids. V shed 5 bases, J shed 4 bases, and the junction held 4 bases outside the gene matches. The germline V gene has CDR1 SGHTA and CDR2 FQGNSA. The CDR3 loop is CASSQRTSGYNEQFF. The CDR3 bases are TGTGCCAGCAGCCAACGGACTAGCGGGTACAATGAGCAGTTCTTC.

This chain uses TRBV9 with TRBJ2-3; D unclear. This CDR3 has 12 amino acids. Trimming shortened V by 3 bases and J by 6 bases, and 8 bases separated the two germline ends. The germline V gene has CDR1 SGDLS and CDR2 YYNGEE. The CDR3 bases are TGTGCCAGCAGCGGGCTCGGGGATACGCAGTATTTT. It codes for CASSGLGDTQYF.

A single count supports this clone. This CDR3 is CASSQTGSRAAEAFF. The CDR3 DNA reads as TGTGCCAGCAGTCAGACCGGGAGCCGCGCCGCTGAAGCTTTCTTT. The chain joins TRBV28 to TRBJ1-1, with D unresolved. The V gene lost 5 bases and the J gene lost 6 bases, with 19 bases spanning the gap. Germline V gives CDR1 MDHEN, CDR2 SYDVKM. This CDR3 comprises 15 residues.

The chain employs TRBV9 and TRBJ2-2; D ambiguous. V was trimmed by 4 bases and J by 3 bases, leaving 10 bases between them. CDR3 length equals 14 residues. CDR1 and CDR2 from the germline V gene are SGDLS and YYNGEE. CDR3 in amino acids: CASSWRIDTGELFF. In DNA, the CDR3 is TGTGCCAGCAGCTGGCGTATAGACACCGGGGAGCTGTTTTTT.

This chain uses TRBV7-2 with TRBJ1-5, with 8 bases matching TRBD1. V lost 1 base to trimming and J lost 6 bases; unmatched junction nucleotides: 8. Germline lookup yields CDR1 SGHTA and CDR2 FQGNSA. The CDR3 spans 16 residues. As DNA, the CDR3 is TGTGCCAGCAGCTTAGTGGGCCAGGGGGCAGGTCAGCCCCAGCATTTT. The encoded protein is CASSLVGQGAGQPQHF.

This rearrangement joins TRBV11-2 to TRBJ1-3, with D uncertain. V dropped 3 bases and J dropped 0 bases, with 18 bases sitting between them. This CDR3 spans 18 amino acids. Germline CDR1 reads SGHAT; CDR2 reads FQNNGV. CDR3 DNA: TGTGCCAGCAGCTTGACCCCAGGACGACGCCGCTCTGGAAACACCATATATTTT. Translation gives CASSLTPGRRRSGNTIYF.